The 26 T cell receptor beta chains below all came from one sample that was sequenced in a study of cytomegalovirus exposure and HLA in healthy donors. With 60 Vbeta and 13 Jbeta primers, the PCR was carried out. The method was immunoSEQ multiplex PCR; TCRdb's version includes in-frame clones alone and lacks a portion of them. The profile shows hundreds of thousands of clones, 85% to 90% of them singletons. The sample consisted of PBMCs. These receptors all come from a woman younger than 30 in good health and CMV-seronegative.

The chain has TRBV6-6 and TRBJ1-1, with unresolved D. Germline V gene lookup returns CDR1 MNHNY and CDR2 SVGAGI (reference sequence). This CDR3 is built from 15 residues. V dropped 2 bases and J dropped 1 base, with 11 bases sitting between them. The CDR3 region has the DNA TGTGCCAGCAGTTACCCCTATTCTACGAACACTGAAGCTTTCTTT. Its translation: CASSYPYSTNTEAFF.

In its sample, this clone was seen once. The chain has TRBV5-1 and TRBJ2-1; 16 nucleotides line up with TRBD2. The CDR3 length is 16 residues. Trimming removed 4 bases from V and 7 bases from J; junction bases left unmatched: 5. Germline V gene sequence: CDR1 SGHRS, CDR2 YFSETQ. CDR3 nucleotides: TGCGCCAGCAGCCCCGGGACTAGCGGGGGGGCGAATGAGCAGTTCTTC. Its translation: CASSPGTSGGANEQFF.

The chain employs TRBV7-7 and TRBJ2-1; TRBD2 matches at 7 bases. The ends lost 1 base at V and 15 bases at J; junction bases unmatched: 15. The CDR3 contains 15 residues. Looked up from germline, CDR1 is SSHAT and CDR2 is FNYEAQ (reference sequence). This CDR3 reads CASSLGSGGSPTLFF. CDR3 DNA: TGTGCCAGCAGCTTAGGGTCGGGGGGATCACCTACCCTGTTCTTC. The whole variable domain, remainder taken from reference TRBV7-7 and TRBJ2-1, is GAGVSQSPRYKVTKRGQDVTLRCDPISSHATLYWYQQALGQGPEFLTYFNYEAQPDKSGLPSDRFSAERPEGSISTLTIQRTEQRDSAMYRCASSLGSGGSPTLFFGPGTRLTVL.

The CDR3 here is CASSPRDSLDTQYF. CDR3 coding DNA: TGTGCCAGCAGCCCTAGGGACTCTTTGGATACGCAGTATTTT. V gene TRBV9 combines with J gene TRBJ2-3; possibly TRBD2 for D (6 bases). This CDR3 spans 14 amino acids. The germline V gene has CDR1 SGDLS and CDR2 YYNGEE. Trimming removed 4 bases from V and 6 bases from J, with 15 bases in between. Based on the CDR3 plus reference TRBV9 and TRBJ2-3, the full variable domain is DSGVTQTPKHLITATGQRVTLRCSPRSGDLSVYWYQQSLDQGLQFLIQYYNGEERAKGNILERFSAQQFPDLHSELNLSSLELGDSALYFCASSPRDSLDTQYFGPGTRLTVL.

The rearrangement joins TRBV5-1 to TRBJ2-1; 10 bases align to TRBD2. The V segment lost 4 bases and the J segment 6 bases; nucleotides outside the gene matches: 7. Germline V gene sequence: CDR1 SGHRS, CDR2 YFSETQ. This CDR3 is built from 15 residues. CDR3 sequence reads: CASSPGLAARNEQFF. As DNA, the CDR3 is TGCGCCAGCAGCCCAGGACTAGCGGCACGCAATGAGCAGTTCTTC. Complete variable domain (other parts from reference TRBV5-1 and TRBJ2-1): KAGVTQTPRYLIKTRGQQVTLSCSPISGHRSVSWYQQTPGQGLQFLFEYFSETQRNKGNFPGRFSGRQFSNSRSEMNVSTLELGDSALYLCASSPGLAARNEQFFGPGTRLTVL.

V usage is TRBV5-4 and J usage is TRBJ1-5; D call uncertain. With 2 bases removed from V and 4 bases from J, the gap between germline ends came to 7 bases. The CDR3 has 13 amino acids. Germline loops: CDR1 SGHNT, CDR2 YYREEE (reference sequence). Here the CDR3 reads CASSLILNQPQHF. CDR3 in DNA: TGTGCCAGCAGCTTAATCCTAAATCAGCCCCAGCATTTT.

The V call is TRBV23-1, the J call TRBJ1-2; the match to TRBD1 covers 7 bases. TRBV23-1 is an open reading frame whose function is uncertain. The J segment lost 2 bases and the V segment lost 8 bases, leaving 11 bases of the junction unmatched. CDR3 length equals 15 residues. The CDR3 sequence: CASREPGRGNYGYTF. CDR3 nucleotides: TGCGCCAGCCGAGAACCGGGCAGGGGGAACTATGGCTACACCTTC.

This rearrangement joins TRBV30 to TRBJ2-7; 7 bases agree with TRBD1. This CDR3 spans 16 amino acids. Germline-derived CDR1 and CDR2 are GTSNPN and SVGIG (reference sequence). V was clipped by 1 base and J by 7 bases; unmatched bases: 16. The CDR3 coding sequence is TGTGCCTGGAGTGCACCCGGGTCGGGGACAGCGTGGGAGCAGTACTTC. Its translation is CAWSAPGSGTAWEQYF. Using reference TRBV30 and TRBJ2-7 for the parts outside the CDR3, the full variable domain is SQTIHQWPATLVQPVGSPLSLECTVEGTSNPNLYWYRQAAGRGLQLLFYSVGIGQISSEVPQNLSASRPQDRQFILSSKKLLLSDSGFYLCAWSAPGSGTAWEQYFGPGTRLTVT.

In DNA form, the CDR3 reads TGCGCCAGCCGACTAGGTTTAGGCACAGATACGCAGTATTTT. This sequence encodes CASRLGLGTDTQYF. The chain recombines TRBV10-2 with TRBJ2-3; maybe TRBD2 (6 bases). Germline values: CDR1 WSHSY, CDR2 SAAADI. Trimming removed 8 bases from V and 1 base from J, with 13 bases in between. CDR3 size: 14 residues.

V gene TRBV19 combines with J gene TRBJ1-1, with D perhaps matching TRBD1 (5 bases). The V end lost 10 bases, the J end lost 0 bases, and 15 bases lay between the germline ends. In germline, CDR1 is LNHDA, CDR2 SQIVND (reference sequence). The CDR3 totals 14 residues. The CDR3 loop is CATSRPGMNTEAFF. The CDR3 bases are TGTGCCACCAGCCGACCAGGGATGAACACTGAAGCTTTCTTT.

In its sample, this clone was seen a few times. J is TRBJ2-3 and V is TRBV19, with TRBD2 identical over 8 bases. The J segment lost 3 bases and the V segment lost 7 bases, leaving 6 bases of the junction unmatched. The CDR3 is 14 amino acids. The germline V gene encodes CDR1 LNHDA and CDR2 SQIVND (reference sequence). The CDR3 sequence: CASNMVAGTDTQYF. The CDR3 DNA is TGTGCCAGTAATATGGTAGCGGGGACAGATACGCAGTATTTT.

The chain joins TRBV6-1 to TRBJ1-1; TRBD1 matches 8 bases. Trimming at V came to 6 bases and at J to 4 bases, leaving 4 bases not matched to a gene. The V gene's germline CDR1 is MNHNS and CDR2 SASEGT. This CDR3 is built from 13 residues. The CDR3, as DNA: TGTGCCAGCAGAATCAGGGGGCTCACTGAAGCTTTCTTT. Translated: CASRIRGLTEAFF.

V and J are TRBV11-2 and TRBJ2-1; a weak D match, TRBD1 (5 bases). The CDR3 is made up of 14 amino acids. CDR1 and CDR2 (germline): SGHAT, FQNNGV. Trimming pared 5 bases from V and 2 bases from J, leaving 10 bases between. CDR3 sequence: CASSTLGPYNEQFF. CDR3 sequence (DNA): TGTGCCAGCAGCACCCTGGGGCCCTACAATGAGCAGTTCTTC.

V usage is TRBV13 and J usage is TRBJ2-1, with unresolved D. This CDR3 region has 14 residues. Trimming pared 1 base from V and 7 bases from J, leaving 11 bases between. Germline V CDR1 and CDR2: PRHDT, FYEKMQ (reference sequence). CDR3 residues: CASSLDLSANEQFF. The DNA for the CDR3 is TGTGCCAGCAGCTTAGATCTCTCCGCGAATGAGCAGTTCTTC.

The rearrangement uses TRBV19 and TRBJ1-2; 8 nucleotides align to TRBD1. Germline values: CDR1 LNHDA, CDR2 SQIVND (reference sequence). The trim removed 10 bases at V and 5 bases at J, leaving 12 bases unmatched. CDR3 length equals 14 residues. The CDR3: CATATGGIGYGYTF. The CDR3 region has the DNA TGTGCCACCGCCACAGGGGGTATCGGGTATGGCTACACCTTC. Full variable domain (remainder filled in from reference TRBV19 and TRBJ1-2): DGGITQSPKYLFRKEGQNVTLSCEQNLNHDAMYWYRQDPGQGLRLIYYSQIVNDFQKGDIAEGYSVSREKKESFPLTVTSAQKNPTAFYLCATATGGIGYGYTFGSGTRLTVV.

CDR3 DNA: TGTGCCAGCAGTTACGAGGCTAGAGTTGGCAATGAGCAGTTCTTC. Amino acid sequence: CASSYEARVGNEQFF. This chain joins TRBV6-5 and TRBJ2-1; D unresolved. Trimming removed 2 bases at V and 6 bases at J, with 14 bases between. The CDR3 runs to 15 residues. Germline CDR1 reads MNHEY; CDR2 reads SVGAGI.

This clone came up once. The chain recombines TRBV27 with TRBJ1-1; unclear D gene. This CDR3 comprises 15 residues. V lost 1 base and J 1 base, leaving 10 bases between the germline ends. The germline CDR1 and CDR2 sequences are MNHEY and SMNVEV (reference sequence). As DNA, the CDR3 is TGTGCCAGCAGTTTATTAGGCGGCCCGAACACTGAAGCTTTCTTT. Translating it yields CASSLLGGPNTEAFF.

This clone showed up just a few times. The genes are TRBV18 and TRBJ2-2; D is unresolved. The CDR3 totals 13 residues. Trimming pared 5 bases from V and 6 bases from J, leaving 10 bases between. Germline loops: CDR1 KGHSH, CDR2 LQKENI. The CDR3 is CASSGTQAGELFF. CDR3 DNA: TGTGCCAGCTCAGGAACGCAGGCCGGGGAGCTGTTTTTT.

The chain links TRBV6-1 to TRBJ2-2; D remains unclear. The CDR3 length is 14 residues. Per germline, CDR1 MNHNS and CDR2 SASEGT. V lost 1 base to trimming and J lost 5 bases, with 8 bases between them. The CDR3 is CASSEVPRTGELFF. CDR3 coding DNA: TGTGCCAGCAGTGAAGTTCCCAGGACCGGGGAGCTGTTTTTT.

This chain joins TRBV27 and TRBJ2-7, with D perhaps matching TRBD1 (7 bases). The CDR3 loop spans 15 amino acids. The V end was cut by 2 bases, the J end by 5 bases, with 16 bases between. In germline, CDR1 is MNHEY, CDR2 SMNVEV (reference sequence). In nucleotides, the CDR3 is TGTGCCAGCAGTTTAGTAGCCGGCAGGGGGGACGAGCAGTACTTC. It translates to CASSLVAGRGDEQYF.

This clone was found a few times. The CDR3 coding sequence is TGCGCCAGCAGCCAAGATCGAGACAGGACGACCTCCTATAATTCACCCCTCCACTTT. Residues: CASSQDRDRTTSYNSPLHF. The chain employs TRBV4-1 and TRBJ1-6; D perhaps matches TRBD1 (6 bases). The CDR3 loop spans 19 amino acids. V was trimmed by 0 bases and J by 0 bases, leaving 15 bases between them. Germline V gives CDR1 MGHRA, CDR2 YSYEKL.

Notes on this clone: This specimen includes other DNA sequences encoding the same CDR3. V usage is TRBV7-2 and J usage is TRBJ1-2; D perhaps matches TRBD1 (5 bases). CDR3 length equals 14 residues. Trimming removed 4 bases at V and 5 bases at J, with 14 bases between. Germline CDR1 is SGHTA and CDR2 is FQGNSA. The CDR3 coding sequence is TGTGCCAGCAGCTCCCAGTGGGGCGTTTATGGCTACACCTTC. This gives the protein CASSSQWGVYGYTF.

The V call is TRBV5-6, the J call TRBJ1-1, with D unresolved. The CDR3 extends over 13 amino acids. Trimming removed 7 bases from V and 1 base from J, with 11 bases in between. Germline lookup yields CDR1 SGHDT and CDR2 YYEEEE. The CDR3 reads CASSAGPNTEAFF. In nucleotides, the CDR3 is TGTGCCAGCTCCGCCGGTCCGAACACTGAAGCTTTCTTT.

This clone was recorded once. This sequence joins TRBV5-1 and TRBJ1-2, with TRBD1 matching 12 bases. Trimming removed 4 bases from V and 4 bases from J; junction bases left unmatched: 5. CDR1 and CDR2 (germline): SGHRS, YFSETQ. The CDR3 runs 15 residues. CDR3 sequence reads: CASSEGTGGGYGYTF. The CDR3 nucleotides are TGCGCCAGCAGCGAAGGGACAGGGGGCGGCTATGGCTACACCTTC.

The rearrangement links TRBV29-1 to TRBJ2-1; 7 bases align to TRBD2. Trimming at V came to 6 bases and at J to 8 bases, leaving 16 bases not matched to a gene. The CDR3 sequence is 15 residues long. Germline V gene lookup returns CDR1 SQVTM and CDR2 ANQGSEA. The CDR3 here is CSVGGAAFSIDEQFF. The CDR3, as DNA: TGCAGCGTGGGAGGGGCGGCGTTTTCTATCGATGAGCAGTTCTTC.

The chain carries TRBV5-6 and TRBJ1-5; TRBD1 is a possible D gene (5 bases). This CDR3 spans 15 amino acids. Germline V gene lookup returns CDR1 SGHDT and CDR2 YYEEEE. Trimming shortened V by 0 bases and J by 0 bases, and 7 bases separated the two germline ends. CDR3 in amino acids: CASSLGGGSNQPQHF. In DNA form, the CDR3 reads TGTGCCAGCAGCTTGGGGGGGGGTAGCAATCAGCCCCAGCATTTT. The full variable domain, its missing parts supplied by reference TRBV5-6 and TRBJ1-5, is DAGVTQSPTHLIKTRGQQVTLRCSPKSGHDTVSWYQQALGQGPQFIFQYYEEEERQRGNFPDRFSGHQFPNYSSELNVNALLLGDSALYLCASSLGGGSNQPQHFGDGTRLSIL.